This paragraph reports one T cell receptor (beta chain). Its antigen remains unknown. The sample is drawn from a study of response to subunit inactivated influenza vaccine. Study-wide results and limits: Only a handful of new T cells, the authors suggested, are recruited with each seasonal influenza vaccination.

The CDR3 has 14 amino acids. V was cut by 5 bases and J by 8 bases, with 16 bases left in between. One entry per CDR3 protein, called by TCRdb with MiXCR from the RT-PCR reads. This sample has hundreds of thousands of distinct CDR3 sequences; around 16% occur once, and the top ten carry under 14%. This material consisted of PBMCs from blood, taken roughly 13 days after vaccination. The chain links TRBV12-3 or TRBV12-4 to TRBJ2-1; tentative D call: TRBD1 (6 bases). The clonotype was recovered from a man over 45 who received an inactivated influenza vaccine. This CDR3 reads CASSHTGFGHEQFF. The CDR3 DNA is TGTGCCAGCAGTCATACAGGGTTTGGGCATGAGCAGTTCTTC.